The TCR beta chain under discussion was sequenced for a study of T-cell reconstitution after alpha-beta-depleted transplantation in children. Study results and limitations: Once a year had passed after transplant, T-cell counts and diversity came mostly from newly produced T cells.

To note about this clonotype: The antigen is undetermined.

Unique molecular identifiers tagged the TCRbeta library. Each CDR3 protein is one row after TCRdb ran MiXCR on the PCR reads. The sample comprises about 150,000 distinct CDR3 sequences, 7.5% to 9% of which are singletons, and around a sixth rests with the top ten. Sequences were derived from PBMCs, mostly from graft donor cells, sampled 180 days after TCRalphabeta/CD19-depleted stem cell transplant. The sequence derives from a female patient between 2 and 15 years old who had a stem cell transplant for congenital amegakaryocytic thrombocytopenia, so the T cells may come from the graft donor.

DNA for the CDR3: TGCAGTGCTAGGGGTAGCGGGGTTGGGGAGCAGTACTTC. It yields the protein CSARGSGVGEQYF. This rearrangement joins TRBV20-1 to TRBJ2-7; 8 bases line up with TRBD2. Trimming cost V 3 bases and J 7 bases; bases outside gene matches: 8. The germline V gene has CDR1 DFQATT and CDR2 SNEGSKA (reference sequence). The CDR3 sequence is 13 residues long.